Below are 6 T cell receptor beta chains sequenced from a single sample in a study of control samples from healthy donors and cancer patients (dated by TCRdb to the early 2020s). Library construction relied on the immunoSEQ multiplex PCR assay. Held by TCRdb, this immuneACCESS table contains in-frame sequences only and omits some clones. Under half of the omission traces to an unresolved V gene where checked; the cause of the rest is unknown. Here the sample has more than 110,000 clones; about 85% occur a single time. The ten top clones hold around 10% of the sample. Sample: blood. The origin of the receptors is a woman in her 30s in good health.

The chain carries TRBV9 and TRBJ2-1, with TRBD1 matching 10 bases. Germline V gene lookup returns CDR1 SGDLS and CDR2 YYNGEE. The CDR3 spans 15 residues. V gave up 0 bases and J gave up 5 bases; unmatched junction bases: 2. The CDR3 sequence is CASSVDGTGDNEQFF. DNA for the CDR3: TGTGCCAGCAGCGTAGACGGGACAGGGGACAATGAGCAGTTCTTC.

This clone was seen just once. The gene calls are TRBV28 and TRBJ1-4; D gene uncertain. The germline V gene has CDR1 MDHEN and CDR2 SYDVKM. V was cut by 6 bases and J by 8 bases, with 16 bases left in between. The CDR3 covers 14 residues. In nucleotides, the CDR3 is TGTGCCAGCAGCCTGCTAGGAGTTCGCGAAAAACTGTTTTTT. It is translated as CASSLLGVREKLFF.

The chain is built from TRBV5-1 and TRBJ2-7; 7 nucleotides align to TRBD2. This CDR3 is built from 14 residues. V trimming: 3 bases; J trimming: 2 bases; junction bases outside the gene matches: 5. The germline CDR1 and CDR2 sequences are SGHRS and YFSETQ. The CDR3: CASSSRGETYEQYF. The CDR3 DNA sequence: TGCGCCAGCAGCTCCCGGGGGGAGACCTACGAGCAGTACTTC.

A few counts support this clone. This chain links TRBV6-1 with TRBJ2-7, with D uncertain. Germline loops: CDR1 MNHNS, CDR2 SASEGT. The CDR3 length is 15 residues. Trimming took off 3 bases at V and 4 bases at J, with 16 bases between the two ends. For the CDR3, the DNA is TGTGCCAGCAGTGAGGGTTTCGGGTTGGGATACGAGCAGTACTTC. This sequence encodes CASSEGFGLGYEQYF.

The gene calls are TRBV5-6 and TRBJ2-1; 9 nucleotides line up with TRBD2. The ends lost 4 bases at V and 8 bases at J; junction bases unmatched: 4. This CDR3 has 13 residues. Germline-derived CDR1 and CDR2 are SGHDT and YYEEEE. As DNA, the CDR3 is TGTGCCAGCAGCCGGACTAGCGCTGATGAGCAGTTCTTC. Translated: CASSRTSADEQFF.

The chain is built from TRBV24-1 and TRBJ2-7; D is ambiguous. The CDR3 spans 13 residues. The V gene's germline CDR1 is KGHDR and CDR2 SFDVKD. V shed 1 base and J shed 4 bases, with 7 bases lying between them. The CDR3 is CATSDLGGYEQYF. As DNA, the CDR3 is TGTGCCACCAGTGATTTAGGCGGTTACGAGCAGTACTTC.